The 15 T cell receptor beta chains in this list originate from one sample, sequenced in a study of blood T cell repertoires in COVID-19. TCRdb keeps only in-frame clones here, not all; method: immunoSEQ multiplex PCR. The table has about 140,000 clones, around nine tenths seen once. The sample taken for sequencing was peripheral blood. All receptors derive from a woman between 40 and 50 years old with acute or convalescent COVID-19.

The chain joins TRBV18 to TRBJ2-5; 9 bases map to TRBD2. The V gene end was trimmed by 6 bases and the J gene end by 2 bases; junction bases not matched to a gene: 13. In germline, CDR1 is KGHSH, CDR2 LQKENI. This CDR3 is built from 17 residues. The CDR3 region has the DNA TGTGCCAGCTCGCGGACTAGCGTAAGGGCCTTACAAGAGACCCAGTACTTC. Its translation is CASSRTSVRALQETQYF.

V gene TRBV11-2 combines with J gene TRBJ2-5; D is unclear. Germline V gene data show CDR1 as SGHAT and CDR2 as FQNNGV. Trimming took off 2 bases at V and 1 base at J, with 8 bases between the two ends. This CDR3 has 14 amino acids. Written as DNA, the CDR3 is TGTGCCAGCAGCTTAAGTGGGCCCCAAGAGACCCAGTACTTC. Translation gives CASSLSGPQETQYF.

V gene TRBV7-3 combines with J gene TRBJ2-3; TRBD1 agrees at 7 bases. The germline gives CDR1 SGHTA, CDR2 FQGTGA. Unmatched junction bases numbered 7, after V lost 4 bases and J lost 3 bases. The CDR3 extends over 15 amino acids. The CDR3 sequence is CASSYTGVRTDTQYF. The CDR3 DNA follows: TGTGCCAGCAGCTACACAGGGGTGAGAACAGATACGCAGTATTTT.

The CDR3: CASSPPQLAGHNEQFF. CDR3 nucleotide sequence: TGTGCCAGCAGCCCCCCCCAACTAGCGGGCCACAATGAGCAGTTCTTC. V usage is TRBV3-1 (or the pseudogene TRBV3-2) and J usage is TRBJ2-1, with TRBD2 identical over 9 bases. Per the germline V gene, CDR1 is LGHDT and CDR2 is YNNKEL (reference sequence). CDR3 length: 16 residues. Germline trimming cut 4 bases from V and 5 bases from J; bases unmatched to any gene: 9.

The CDR3 bases are TGTGCCAGCAGCTTAGTTGGAGATTTTAACACTGAAGCTTTCTTT. Translation: CASSLVGDFNTEAFF. This chain joins TRBV7-2 and TRBJ1-1; D is unresolved. Looked up from germline, CDR1 is SGHTA and CDR2 is FQGNSA. This CDR3 comprises 15 residues. The germline V and J ends were trimmed by 1 base and 2 bases, with 11 bases remaining between them.

DNA for the CDR3: TGTGCCAGCTCACTCGGAGGGGGCGCTAACTATGGCTACACCTTC. It encodes CASSLGGGANYGYTF. The chain couples TRBV18 to TRBJ1-2; 7 nucleotides line up with TRBD1. There are 15 residues in the CDR3. V shed 4 bases and J 0 bases; nucleotides not matched to a gene: 5. Germline CDR1 KGHSH, CDR2 LQKENI.

V usage is TRBV2 and J usage is TRBJ2-1; no clear D gene. CDR3 size: 10 residues. Trimming took 2 bases from V and 10 from J, leaving 3 bases between them. The V gene's germline CDR1 is SNHLY and CDR2 FYNNEI. This CDR3 is CASSEQEQFF. The CDR3 coding sequence is TGTGCCAGCAGTGAACAGGAGCAGTTCTTC.

V is TRBV19 and J is TRBJ2-3; 10 positions agree with TRBD2. CDR1 and CDR2 (germline): LNHDA, SQIVND (reference sequence). There are 16 residues in the CDR3. Trimming cost V 5 bases and J 0 bases; bases outside gene matches: 5. Written as DNA, the CDR3 is TGTGCCAGTAGTCCGTCGACTAGCGGGAGCACAGATACGCAGTATTTT. It yields the protein CASSPSTSGSTDTQYF. Using reference TRBV19 and TRBJ2-3 for the parts outside the CDR3, the full variable domain is DGGITQSPKYLFRKEGQNVTLSCEQNLNHDAMYWYRQDPGQGLRLIYYSQIVNDFQKGDIAEGYSVSREKKESFPLTVTSAQKNPTAFYLCASSPSTSGSTDTQYFGPGTRLTVL.

The V call is TRBV28, the J call TRBJ1-2; perhaps TRBD1 as D (6 bases). This CDR3 contains 15 residues. Between the trimmed V and J ends, which lost 7 bases and 4 bases, there was a span of 19 bases. CDR1 is MDHEN, CDR2 SYDVKM, per germline. Written as DNA, the CDR3 is TGTGCCAGCACCAAAGGTGGGGGCGAGAGCTATGGCTACACCTTC. Translated: CASTKGGGESYGYTF.

This clone has a single count. This rearrangement joins TRBV2 to TRBJ2-7, with 11 bases fitting TRBD1. In germline, CDR1 is SNHLY, CDR2 FYNNEI. CDR3 length: 16 amino acids. V gave up 6 bases and J gave up 3 bases; unmatched junction bases: 10. This chain's CDR3 is CASREPGQGVGYEQYF. In nucleotides, the CDR3 is TGTGCCAGCAGGGAGCCGGGACAGGGGGTCGGCTACGAGCAGTACTTC.

CDR3 nucleotide sequence: TGCGCCAGCAGAGGGGCGGGGGAAGAGACCCAGTACTTC. Translated, it gives CASRGAGEETQYF. The chain carries TRBV5-1 and TRBJ2-5; 7 bases line up with TRBD2. The CDR3 is made up of 13 amino acids. Germline V lookup: CDR1 SGHRS, CDR2 YFSETQ. The V and J ends lost 5 bases and 3 bases, in that order; junction bases with no gene match: 4.

V gene TRBV7-2 combines with J gene TRBJ2-2; D is uncertain. CDR3 length equals 16 residues. Trimming left V 1 base short and J 1 base short, with 10 bases between. Germline V gives CDR1 SGHTA, CDR2 FQGNSA. The CDR3 loop reads CASSLESRLNTGELFF. As DNA, the CDR3 is TGTGCCAGCAGCTTAGAAAGCCGCCTGAACACCGGGGAGCTGTTTTTT.

This chain connects TRBV27 to TRBJ2-1; 9 nucleotides match TRBD1. Germline values: CDR1 MNHEY, CDR2 SMNVEV (reference sequence). CDR3 length: 14 amino acids. V gave up 5 bases and J gave up 7 bases; unmatched junction bases: 6. DNA of the CDR3: TGTGCCAGCAGTACAACAGGGGGCCATAATGAGCAGTTCTTC. Encoded protein: CASSTTGGHNEQFF.

V is TRBV13 and J is TRBJ2-5, with 12 bases that match TRBD2. The ends lost 2 bases at V and 10 bases at J; junction bases unmatched: 8. Germline CDR1 is PRHDT and CDR2 is FYEKMQ (reference sequence). The CDR3 runs 15 residues. This chain's CDR3 is CASSLRTSGVRDQYF. CDR3 coding DNA: TGTGCCAGCAGCTTAAGGACTAGCGGGGTTCGGGACCAGTACTTC.

V and J are TRBV19 and TRBJ1-4, with 7 positions matching TRBD1. This CDR3 contains 14 residues. Per germline, CDR1 LNHDA and CDR2 SQIVND (reference sequence). V shed 8 bases and J 4 bases; nucleotides not matched to a gene: 7. The CDR3 sequence is CASHRDRGNEKLFF. CDR3 coding DNA: TGTGCCAGTCATAGGGACAGAGGTAATGAAAAACTGTTTTTT.